This is a list of T cell receptor beta chains from one sample in a study of CD8+ T cells in alopecia areata. The method was immunoSEQ multiplex PCR; TCRdb's version includes in-frame clones alone and lacks a portion of them. The data show more than 100,000 clones, roughly 50% seen once. Sequencing used CD4+ T cells sorted from blood. Every receptor here comes from a human donor in good health. CDR3s leave out the opening cysteine and the closing phenylalanine or tryptophan.

V gene	J gene	CDR3 length	CDR3 protein
TRBV7-9	TRBJ1-2	11	ASSDTTVYGYT
TRBV6-1	TRBJ2-7	11	ASSLTGEREQY
TRBV5-1	TRBJ2-2	13	ASSLDPAPLGELF
TRBV4-1	TRBJ2-5	13	ASSHPGLGKETQY
TRBV30	TRBJ2-4	12	AWSSGQTKNIQY
TRBV18	TRBJ1-1	13	ASSSRTGWNTEAF
TRBV7-3	TRBJ2-5	11	ASSSGLAGTQY
TRBV7-2	TRBJ2-7	12	ASSPWTGVDEQY
TRBV30	TRBJ2-2	12	AWSPGGNTGELF
TRBV30	TRBJ1-2	8	AGYGDGYT
TRBV10-3	TRBJ1-2	12	AIRDSSRGYGYT
TRBV5-1	TRBJ1-2	14	ASSLAPGGTYYGYT
TRBV4-2	TRBJ2-7	13	ASSQDVQGTYEQY
TRBV7-7	TRBJ2-1	11	ASSPGTSGEQF
TRBV15	TRBJ2-3	14	ATSNGLAGVTDTQY
TRBV30	TRBJ1-5	13	AWSALTGRDQPQH
TRBV9	TRBJ2-3	13	ASSVTGEGTDTQY
TRBV30	TRBJ1-5	11	AWSVEYRAAQH
TRBV6-5	TRBJ2-3	9	ASQRGYTQY
TRBV7-2	TRBJ2-3	13	ASSLLTSGADTQY
TRBV28	TRBJ2-1	12	ASSIPEDSNEQF
TRBV18	NA	10	ASSSSSYEQY
TRBV9	TRBJ1-4	15	ASTRGKQRATNEKLF
TRBV29-1	TRBJ2-1	12	SGGDRPGYNEQF
TRBV2	TRBJ2-5	11	ASSEQGQETQY